The clone carrying this TCR beta chain was seen more than once but under ten times. Its antigen remains unknown. This record belongs to a study of response to subunit inactivated influenza vaccine. The study's findings and limits: It was suggested by the authors that few new T cells are recruited by each seasonal influenza vaccination.

TCRdb analysed the RT-PCR reads with MiXCR anew, one entry per CDR3 protein. Of fewer than 250,000 distinct CDR3 sequences in the sample, about an eighth were seen once. Germline CDR1 MGHDK, CDR2 SYGVNS. Trimming cost V 4 bases and J 3 bases, with 13 bases left between them. The CDR3 runs 14 residues. This chain links TRBV25-1 with TRBJ2-7, with D unclear. The TCR sequence derives from a man over 45 who received an inactivated influenza vaccine. The material was CD8+ T cells sorted from PBMCs, obtained 5 to 6 days after vaccination. The DNA of the CDR3 is TGTGCCAGCAGTGTAGGGCATAATTTCTACGAGCAGTACTTC. Its protein is CASSVGHNFYEQYF.